Listed below are T cell receptor beta chains from one sample, sequenced in a study of blood T cell repertoires in COVID-19. The assay was immunoSEQ multiplex PCR, and TCRdb's table has in-frame clones only and misses some. The data contain some 180,000 clones, 84% of them singletons. Sequencing used peripheral blood. The receptors derive from a man between 65 and 80 years old with active or convalescent COVID-19. Each CDR3 is given with its conserved first and last residue. D genes are given only for firm matches. Only some rows state a clone size, as once, few, many or a class for expanded clones.

v_call: TRBV6-2/TRBV6-3; d_call: -; clone_size: -; j_call: TRBJ2-5; cdr3_nt: TGTGCCAGCAGTTACGCAGGGACTCCAGGGACCCAGTACTTC; cdr3_aa: CASSYAGTPGTQYF
v_call: TRBV7-9; d_call: -; clone_size: -; j_call: TRBJ2-7; cdr3_nt: TGTGCCAGCAGCTTATCCAGCGGGTTCCTCTACGAGCAGTACTTC; cdr3_aa: CASSLSSGFLYEQYF
v_call: TRBV10-3; d_call: -; clone_size: -; j_call: TRBJ2-7; cdr3_nt: TGTGCCATCAGGGAGGTAACAGACTACGAGCAGTACTTC; cdr3_aa: CAIREVTDYEQYF
v_call: TRBV28; d_call: -; clone_size: -; j_call: TRBJ1-6; cdr3_nt: TGTGCCAGCACCGGCAGGGTTTCACCCCTCCACTTT; cdr3_aa: CASTGRVSPLHF
v_call: TRBV25-1; d_call: -; clone_size: -; j_call: TRBJ2-7; cdr3_nt: TGTGCCAGCAGAGACAGATACGAGCAGTACTTC; cdr3_aa: CASRDRYEQYF
v_call: TRBV19; d_call: TRBD2; clone_size: -; j_call: TRBJ2-1; cdr3_nt: TGTGCCAGTAGTATAGGGGGAGCGGGAGGCTCCTACAATGAGCAGTTCTTC; cdr3_aa: CASSIGGAGGSYNEQFF
v_call: TRBV7-3; d_call: -; clone_size: -; j_call: TRBJ1-3; cdr3_nt: TGTGCCAGCAGCCCCGACAGCCTCTCTGGAAACACCATATATTTT; cdr3_aa: CASSPDSLSGNTIYF
v_call: TRBV7-6; d_call: TRBD2; clone_size: -; j_call: TRBJ2-5; cdr3_nt: TGTGCCAGCAGCTTATTGGGGGGAAGCGGGGGGACAAACCAAGAGACCCAGTACTTC; cdr3_aa: CASSLLGGSGGTNQETQYF
v_call: TRBV19; d_call: TRBD2; clone_size: -; j_call: TRBJ2-5; cdr3_nt: TGTGCCAGTAGTGCCGCCCTTAGCGGGAGGGCCGGGCAAGAGACCCAGTACTTC; cdr3_aa: CASSAALSGRAGQETQYF
v_call: TRBV7-2; d_call: -; clone_size: -; j_call: TRBJ2-2; cdr3_nt: TGTGCCAGCAGCTTAAGGCCGGGAGACACCGGGGAGCTGTTTTTT; cdr3_aa: CASSLRPGDTGELFF
v_call: TRBV28; d_call: -; clone_size: -; j_call: TRBJ2-7; cdr3_nt: TGTGCCAGCAGTTTAGGGGGCGTGAGTTCCTACGAGCAGTACTTC; cdr3_aa: CASSLGGVSSYEQYF
v_call: TRBV2; d_call: -; clone_size: -; j_call: TRBJ1-1; cdr3_nt: TGTGCCAGCAGAGAGTACAGGGACATGAACACTGAAGCTTTCTTT; cdr3_aa: CASREYRDMNTEAFF
v_call: TRBV11-2; d_call: -; clone_size: -; j_call: TRBJ2-1; cdr3_nt: TGTGCCAGCAGCTTAGCAGGGGGGACATACAATGAGCAGTTCTTC; cdr3_aa: CASSLAGGTYNEQFF
v_call: TRBV27; d_call: TRBD1; clone_size: -; j_call: TRBJ1-4; cdr3_nt: TGTGCCAGCAGTACGCGGAGACGACAGGGTTTTGCAACTAATGAAAAACTGTTTTTT; cdr3_aa: CASSTRRRQGFATNEKLFF
v_call: TRBV6-2/TRBV6-3; d_call: TRBD1; clone_size: -; j_call: TRBJ1-2; cdr3_nt: TGTGCCAGCAGTTACTCGGCAGGGGGAACCACTAACTATGGCTACACCTTC; cdr3_aa: CASSYSAGGTTNYGYTF
v_call: TRBV10-2; d_call: -; clone_size: -; j_call: TRBJ1-2; cdr3_nt: TGCGCCAGCAGCTCCACATCGGGCTATGGCTACACCTTC; cdr3_aa: CASSSTSGYGYTF
v_call: TRBV11-3; d_call: TRBD1; clone_size: -; j_call: TRBJ1-1; cdr3_nt: TGTGCCAGCAGCTTAGGAGCAGGGGGTGACGGCACTGAAGCTTTCTTT; cdr3_aa: CASSLGAGGDGTEAFF
v_call: TRBV2; d_call: -; clone_size: -; j_call: TRBJ2-7; cdr3_nt: TGTGCCAGCAGTCCCCCTTCCAGGGGCGAGCAGTACTTC; cdr3_aa: CASSPPSRGEQYF
v_call: TRBV7-2; d_call: TRBD2; clone_size: -; j_call: TRBJ2-3; cdr3_nt: TGTGCCAGCAGCTTGGGAGGGGACGATACGCAGTATTTT; cdr3_aa: CASSLGGDDTQYF
v_call: TRBV5-4; d_call: -; clone_size: -; j_call: TRBJ2-1; cdr3_nt: TGTGCCAGCAGCAGCGCGGGACCATCGGGAAATGAGCAGTTCTTC; cdr3_aa: CASSSAGPSGNEQFF
v_call: TRBV30; d_call: TRBD2; clone_size: -; j_call: TRBJ2-1; cdr3_nt: TGTGCCTGGCGACTAGCGGGGGGTAATGAGCAGTTCTTC; cdr3_aa: CAWRLAGGNEQFF
v_call: TRBV28; d_call: TRBD2; clone_size: -; j_call: TRBJ2-4; cdr3_nt: TGTGCCAGCAGCGTCCCGGCTAGCGGCATTCAGTACTTC; cdr3_aa: CASSVPASGIQYF
v_call: TRBV10-1; d_call: -; clone_size: -; j_call: TRBJ2-1; cdr3_nt: TGCGCCAGCACCGGCGATGTTGCGGGAAAGGCGGATGAGCAGTTCTTC; cdr3_aa: CASTGDVAGKADEQFF
v_call: TRBV12-3/TRBV12-4; d_call: -; clone_size: -; j_call: TRBJ1-3; cdr3_nt: TGTGCCAGCAGAACCAGGGAAAACACCATATATTTT; cdr3_aa: CASRTRENTIYF
v_call: TRBV23-1; d_call: -; clone_size: -; j_call: TRBJ1-3; cdr3_nt: TGCGCCAGCAGTCAAGACCGAACAGGACCCTCCTCTGGAAACACCATATATTTT; cdr3_aa: CASSQDRTGPSSGNTIYF
v_call: TRBV19; d_call: TRBD1; clone_size: -; j_call: TRBJ2-7; cdr3_nt: TGTGCCAGTAGTGACAGGGACAGGTCCTACGAGCAGTACTTC; cdr3_aa: CASSDRDRSYEQYF
v_call: TRBV4-1; d_call: TRBD2; clone_size: -; j_call: TRBJ2-1; cdr3_nt: TGCGCCAGCAGCGGAGGGGAGGGACTAGCGGGAGTGGGAGTTATGGATGAGCAGTTCTTC; cdr3_aa: CASSGGEGLAGVGVMDEQFF
v_call: TRBV19; d_call: -; clone_size: -; j_call: TRBJ2-2; cdr3_nt: TGTGCCAGTAGTATTCTCGTCGGGGAGCTGTTTTTT; cdr3_aa: CASSILVGELFF
v_call: TRBV7-2; d_call: -; clone_size: -; j_call: TRBJ2-7; cdr3_nt: TGTGCCAGCAGCTCGAGCTCCTACGAGCAGTACTTC; cdr3_aa: CASSSSSYEQYF
v_call: TRBV5-1; d_call: -; clone_size: -; j_call: TRBJ1-1; cdr3_nt: TGCGCCAGCAGGGCGGGGGCCATGAACACTGAAGCTTTCTTT; cdr3_aa: CASRAGAMNTEAFF
v_call: TRBV12-3/TRBV12-4; d_call: -; clone_size: -; j_call: TRBJ1-1; cdr3_nt: TGTGCCAGCAGTCCTCGGGGTGGAGCTGAAGCTTTCTTT; cdr3_aa: CASSPRGGAEAFF
v_call: TRBV5-4; d_call: TRBD2; clone_size: -; j_call: TRBJ2-1; cdr3_nt: TGTGCCAGCAGCCGCGGACTAGCGGGAGACTACAATGAGCAGTTCTTC; cdr3_aa: CASSRGLAGDYNEQFF
v_call: TRBV29-1; d_call: TRBD2; clone_size: -; j_call: TRBJ2-1; cdr3_nt: TGCAGCGCCGCGACTAGCGGGGCCTACAATGAGCAGTTCTTC; cdr3_aa: CSAATSGAYNEQFF
v_call: TRBV7-8; d_call: -; clone_size: -; j_call: TRBJ1-6; cdr3_nt: TGTGCCAGCAGCGGGCCCCGCAGCTCCTATAATTCACCCCTCCACTTT; cdr3_aa: CASSGPRSSYNSPLHF
v_call: TRBV6-5; d_call: TRBD1; clone_size: -; j_call: TRBJ1-4; cdr3_nt: TGTGCCAGCAGCGGACAGGGAGGGAGGGATGAAAAACTGTTTTTT; cdr3_aa: CASSGQGGRDEKLFF
v_call: TRBV7-6; d_call: TRBD1; clone_size: -; j_call: TRBJ1-1; cdr3_nt: TGTGCCAGCAGATCTAGGCAGGGACAGATGAACACTGAAGCTTTCTTT; cdr3_aa: CASRSRQGQMNTEAFF
v_call: TRBV2; d_call: TRBD2; clone_size: -; j_call: TRBJ2-3; cdr3_nt: TGTGCCAGCAGCACTGGACTAGCGGGAGAGGGCACAGATACGCAGTATTTT; cdr3_aa: CASSTGLAGEGTDTQYF
v_call: TRBV7-2; d_call: -; clone_size: once; j_call: TRBJ1-2; cdr3_nt: TGTGCCAGCAGCTTATCCCCAGGGGACTATGGCTACACCTTC; cdr3_aa: CASSLSPGDYGYTF
v_call: TRBV7-9; d_call: -; clone_size: -; j_call: TRBJ2-3; cdr3_nt: TGTGCCAGCAGCTTAGCGGTGAGGGAGTCCACAGATACGCAGTATTTT; cdr3_aa: CASSLAVRESTDTQYF
v_call: TRBV4-3; d_call: -; clone_size: few; j_call: TRBJ1-1; cdr3_nt: TGCGCCAGCAGCCAAGTGCACAGGCGGGATAGCACTGAAGCTTTCTTT; cdr3_aa: CASSQVHRRDSTEAFF
v_call: TRBV6-5; d_call: -; clone_size: -; j_call: TRBJ1-4; cdr3_nt: TGTGCCAGCAGTTACTCTGGGCAGGGCCCTGAAAAACTGTTTTTT; cdr3_aa: CASSYSGQGPEKLFF
v_call: TRBV30; d_call: -; clone_size: -; j_call: TRBJ1-1; cdr3_nt: TGTGCCTGGAGTGTACGGGTGGGGCCGGCTTTCTTT; cdr3_aa: CAWSVRVGPAFF
v_call: TRBV7-9; d_call: TRBD2; clone_size: -; j_call: TRBJ2-7; cdr3_nt: TGTGCCAGCAAGCGGGGGGCCTACGAGCAGTACTTC; cdr3_aa: CASKRGAYEQYF
v_call: TRBV6-1; d_call: -; clone_size: -; j_call: TRBJ2-7; cdr3_nt: TGTGCCAGCAGTGAAGTTTTCCATCCCTCCTACGAGCAGTACTTC; cdr3_aa: CASSEVFHPSYEQYF
v_call: TRBV2; d_call: -; clone_size: -; j_call: TRBJ2-2; cdr3_nt: TGTGCCAGCAGTGAAGGGGCTTTCACCGGGGAGCTGTTTTTT; cdr3_aa: CASSEGAFTGELFF
v_call: TRBV12-3/TRBV12-4; d_call: TRBD1; clone_size: -; j_call: TRBJ1-5; cdr3_nt: TGTGCCAGCAGCGACAGGGGGGATCAGCCCCAGCATTTT; cdr3_aa: CASSDRGDQPQHF
v_call: TRBV2; d_call: TRBD1; clone_size: -; j_call: TRBJ1-1; cdr3_nt: TGTGCCACCTCCGGGACAGGGCTTTCGAACACTGAAGCTTTCTTT; cdr3_aa: CATSGTGLSNTEAFF
v_call: TRBV5-1; d_call: -; clone_size: -; j_call: TRBJ1-5; cdr3_nt: TGCGCCAGCAGCTTTGAAGGACAGTTAGATCAGCCCCAGCATTTT; cdr3_aa: CASSFEGQLDQPQHF
v_call: TRBV27; d_call: -; clone_size: -; j_call: TRBJ1-6; cdr3_nt: TGTGCCAGCAGTTTCCTCGGCGGGGCGACTAATTCACCCCTCCACTTT; cdr3_aa: CASSFLGGATNSPLHF